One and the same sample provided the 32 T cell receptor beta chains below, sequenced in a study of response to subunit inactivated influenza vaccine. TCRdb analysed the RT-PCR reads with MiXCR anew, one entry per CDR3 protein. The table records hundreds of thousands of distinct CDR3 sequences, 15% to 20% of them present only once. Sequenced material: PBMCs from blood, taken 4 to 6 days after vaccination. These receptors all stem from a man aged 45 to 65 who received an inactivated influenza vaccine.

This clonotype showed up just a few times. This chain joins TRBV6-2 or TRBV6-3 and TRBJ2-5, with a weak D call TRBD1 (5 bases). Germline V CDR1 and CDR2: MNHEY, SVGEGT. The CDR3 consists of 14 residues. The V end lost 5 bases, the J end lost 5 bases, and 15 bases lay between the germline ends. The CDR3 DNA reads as TGTGCCAGCAGTAAGCAGGGTGTGGTTGAGACCCAGTACTTC. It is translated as CASSKQGVVETQYF.

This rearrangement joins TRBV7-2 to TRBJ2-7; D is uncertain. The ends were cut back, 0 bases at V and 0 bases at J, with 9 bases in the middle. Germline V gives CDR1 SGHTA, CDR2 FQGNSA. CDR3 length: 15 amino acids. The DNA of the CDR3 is TGTGCCAGCAGCTTAGCGCAAATTAGCTCCTACGAGCAGTACTTC. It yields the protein CASSLAQISSYEQYF.

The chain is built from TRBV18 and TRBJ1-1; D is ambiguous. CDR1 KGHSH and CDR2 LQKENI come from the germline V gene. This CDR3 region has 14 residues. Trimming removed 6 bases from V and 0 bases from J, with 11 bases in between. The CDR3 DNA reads TGTGCCAGCTCTCCTTCCACCTTGAACACTGAAGCTTTCTTT. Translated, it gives CASSPSTLNTEAFF.

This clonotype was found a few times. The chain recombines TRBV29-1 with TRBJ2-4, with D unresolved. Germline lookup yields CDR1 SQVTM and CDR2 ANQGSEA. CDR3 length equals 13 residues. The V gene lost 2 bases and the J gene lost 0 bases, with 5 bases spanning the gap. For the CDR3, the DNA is TGCAGCGTTGAAAGCCGAGCCAAAAACATTCAGTACTTC. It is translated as CSVESRAKNIQYF. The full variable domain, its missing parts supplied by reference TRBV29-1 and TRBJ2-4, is SAVISQKPSRDICQRGTSLTIQCQVDSQVTMMFWYRQQPGQSLTLIATANQGSEATYESGFVIDKFPISRPNLTFSTLTVSNMSPEDSSIYLCSVESRAKNIQYFGAGTRLSVL.

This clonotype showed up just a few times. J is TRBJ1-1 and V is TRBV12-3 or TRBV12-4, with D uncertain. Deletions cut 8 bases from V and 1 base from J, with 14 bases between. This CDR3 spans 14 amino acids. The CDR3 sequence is CASAFGPWNTEAFF. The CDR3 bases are TGTGCCAGCGCGTTTGGCCCCTGGAACACTGAAGCTTTCTTT.

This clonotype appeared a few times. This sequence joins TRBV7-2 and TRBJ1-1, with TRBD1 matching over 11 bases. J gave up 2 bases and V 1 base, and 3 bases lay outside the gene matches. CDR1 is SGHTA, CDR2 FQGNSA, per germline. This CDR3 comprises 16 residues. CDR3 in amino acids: CASSLGTGGFNTEAFF. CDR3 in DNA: TGTGCCAGCAGCTTAGGGACAGGGGGCTTCAACACTGAAGCTTTCTTT.

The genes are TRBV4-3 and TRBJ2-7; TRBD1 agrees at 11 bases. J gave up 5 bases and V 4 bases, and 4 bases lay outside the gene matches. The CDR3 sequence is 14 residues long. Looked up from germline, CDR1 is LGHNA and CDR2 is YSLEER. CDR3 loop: CASSLRTGGDEQYF. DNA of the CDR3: TGCGCCAGCAGCCTCCGGACAGGGGGCGACGAGCAGTACTTC.

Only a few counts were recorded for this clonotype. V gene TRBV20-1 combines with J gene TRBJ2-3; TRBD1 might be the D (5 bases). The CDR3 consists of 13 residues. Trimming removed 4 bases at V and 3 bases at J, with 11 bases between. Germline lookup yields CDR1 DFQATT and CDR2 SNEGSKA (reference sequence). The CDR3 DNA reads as TGCAGTGCTAATTGGCAGGGTACAGATACGCAGTATTTT. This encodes CSANWQGTDTQYF.

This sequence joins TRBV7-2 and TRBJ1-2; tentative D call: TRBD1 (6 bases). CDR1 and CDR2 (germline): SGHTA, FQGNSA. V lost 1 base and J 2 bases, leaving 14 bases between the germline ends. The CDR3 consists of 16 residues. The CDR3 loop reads CASSLVAGAGNYGYTF. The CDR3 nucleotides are TGTGCCAGCAGCTTAGTCGCGGGGGCAGGCAACTATGGCTACACCTTC.

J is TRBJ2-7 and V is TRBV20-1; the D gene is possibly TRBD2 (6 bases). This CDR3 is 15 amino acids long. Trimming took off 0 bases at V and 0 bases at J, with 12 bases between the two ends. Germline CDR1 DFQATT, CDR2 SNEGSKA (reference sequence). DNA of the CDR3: TGCAGTGCTAGAGATCTAATCGGGAGCTCCTACGAGCAGTACTTC. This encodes CSARDLIGSSYEQYF.

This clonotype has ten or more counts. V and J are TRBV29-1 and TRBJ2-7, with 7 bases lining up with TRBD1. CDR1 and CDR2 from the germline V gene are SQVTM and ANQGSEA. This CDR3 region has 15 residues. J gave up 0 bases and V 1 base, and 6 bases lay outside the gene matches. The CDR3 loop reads CSVEAPGQISYEQYF. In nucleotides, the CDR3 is TGCAGCGTTGAAGCACCGGGACAGATCTCCTACGAGCAGTACTTC.

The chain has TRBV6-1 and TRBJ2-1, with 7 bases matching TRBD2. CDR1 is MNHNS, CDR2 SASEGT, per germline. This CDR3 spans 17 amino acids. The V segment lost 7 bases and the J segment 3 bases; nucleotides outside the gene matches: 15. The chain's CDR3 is CASTGNNPPGGYNEQFF. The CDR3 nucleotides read TGTGCCAGCACGGGCAACAACCCGCCGGGAGGCTACAATGAGCAGTTCTTC.

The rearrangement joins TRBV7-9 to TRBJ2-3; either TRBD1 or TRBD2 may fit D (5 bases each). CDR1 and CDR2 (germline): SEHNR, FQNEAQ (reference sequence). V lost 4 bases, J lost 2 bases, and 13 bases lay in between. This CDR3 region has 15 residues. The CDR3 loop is CASSSSEGITDTQYF. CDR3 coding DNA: TGTGCCAGCAGCTCTTCTGAGGGGATCACAGATACGCAGTATTTT.

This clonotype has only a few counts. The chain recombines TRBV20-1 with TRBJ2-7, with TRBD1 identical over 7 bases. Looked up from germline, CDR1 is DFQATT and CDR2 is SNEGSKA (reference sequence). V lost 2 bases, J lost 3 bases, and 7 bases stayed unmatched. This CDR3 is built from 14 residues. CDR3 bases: TGCAGTGCTAGACGTTCGGGACAGATCTACGAGCAGTACTTC. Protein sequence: CSARRSGQIYEQYF.

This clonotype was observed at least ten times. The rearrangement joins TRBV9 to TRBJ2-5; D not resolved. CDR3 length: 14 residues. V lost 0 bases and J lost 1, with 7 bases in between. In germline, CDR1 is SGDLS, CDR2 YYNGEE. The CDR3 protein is CASSVGPGQETQYF. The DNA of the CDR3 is TGTGCCAGCAGCGTAGGACCGGGCCAAGAGACCCAGTACTTC.

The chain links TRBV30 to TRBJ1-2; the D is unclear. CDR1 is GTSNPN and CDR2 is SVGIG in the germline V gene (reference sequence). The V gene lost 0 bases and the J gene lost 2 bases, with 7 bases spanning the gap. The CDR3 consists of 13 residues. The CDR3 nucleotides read TGTGCCTGGAGTGTAGGCAACAACTATGGCTACACCTTC. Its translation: CAWSVGNNYGYTF.

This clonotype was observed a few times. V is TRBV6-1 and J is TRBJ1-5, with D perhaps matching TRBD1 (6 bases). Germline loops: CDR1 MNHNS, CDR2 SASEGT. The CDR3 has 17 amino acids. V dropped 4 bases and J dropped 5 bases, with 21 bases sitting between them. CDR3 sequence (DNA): TGTGCCAGCAGTGGCCCGGGACAAAGAATTGCACATCAGCCCCAGCATTTT. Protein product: CASSGPGQRIAHQPQHF.

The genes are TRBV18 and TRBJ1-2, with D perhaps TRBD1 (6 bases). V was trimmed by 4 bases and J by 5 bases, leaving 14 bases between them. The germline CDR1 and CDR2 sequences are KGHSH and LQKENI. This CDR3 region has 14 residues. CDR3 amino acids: CASSQRGQWYGYTF. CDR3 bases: TGTGCCAGCTCACAGCGAGGACAGTGGTATGGCTACACCTTC.

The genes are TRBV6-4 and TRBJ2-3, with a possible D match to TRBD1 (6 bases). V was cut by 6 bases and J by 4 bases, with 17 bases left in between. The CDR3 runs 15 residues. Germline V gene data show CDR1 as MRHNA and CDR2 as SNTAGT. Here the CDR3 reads CASRRQDSGADTQYF. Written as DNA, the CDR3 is TGTGCCAGCAGACGGCAGGACAGCGGCGCAGATACGCAGTATTTT.

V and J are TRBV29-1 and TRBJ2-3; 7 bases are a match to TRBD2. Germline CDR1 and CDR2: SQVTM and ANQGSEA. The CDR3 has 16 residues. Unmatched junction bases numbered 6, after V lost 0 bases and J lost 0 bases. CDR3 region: CSVEDGLADSTDTQYF. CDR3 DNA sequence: TGCAGCGTTGAAGATGGCCTAGCGGATAGCACAGATACGCAGTATTTT.

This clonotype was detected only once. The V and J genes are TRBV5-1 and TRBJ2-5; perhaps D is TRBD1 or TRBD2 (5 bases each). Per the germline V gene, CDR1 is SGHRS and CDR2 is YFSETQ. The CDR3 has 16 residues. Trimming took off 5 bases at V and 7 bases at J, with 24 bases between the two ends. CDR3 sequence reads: CASRSGPFVDVGTQYF. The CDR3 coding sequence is TGCGCCAGCAGATCGGGGCCCTTCGTTGACGTGGGGACCCAGTACTTC. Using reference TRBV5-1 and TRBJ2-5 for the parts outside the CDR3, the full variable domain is KAGVTQTPRYLIKTRGQQVTLSCSPISGHRSVSWYQQTPGQGLQFLFEYFSETQRNKGNFPGRFSGRQFSNSRSEMNVSTLELGDSALYLCASRSGPFVDVGTQYFGPGTRLLVL.

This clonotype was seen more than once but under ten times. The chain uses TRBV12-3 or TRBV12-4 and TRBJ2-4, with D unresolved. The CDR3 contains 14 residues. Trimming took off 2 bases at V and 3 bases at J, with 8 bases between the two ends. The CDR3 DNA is TGTGCCAGCAGTTTATCCCAAGGCAAAAACATTCAGTACTTC. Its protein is CASSLSQGKNIQYF.

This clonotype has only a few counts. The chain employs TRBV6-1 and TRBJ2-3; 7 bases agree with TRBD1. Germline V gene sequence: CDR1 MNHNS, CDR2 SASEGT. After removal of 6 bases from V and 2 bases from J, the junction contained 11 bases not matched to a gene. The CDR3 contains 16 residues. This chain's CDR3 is CASSLRDSGFTDTQYF. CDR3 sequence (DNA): TGTGCCAGCAGCCTCCGGGACAGTGGATTCACAGATACGCAGTATTTT.

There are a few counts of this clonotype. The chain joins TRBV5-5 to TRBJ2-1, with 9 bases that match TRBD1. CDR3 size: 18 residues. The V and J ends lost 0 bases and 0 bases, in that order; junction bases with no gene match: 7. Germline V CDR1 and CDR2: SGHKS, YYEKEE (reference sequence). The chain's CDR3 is CASSLVSGQGGSYNEQFF. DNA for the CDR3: TGTGCCAGCAGCTTGGTTTCGGGACAGGGCGGCTCCTACAATGAGCAGTTCTTC. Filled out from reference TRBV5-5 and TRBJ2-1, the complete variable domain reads DAGVTQSPTHLIKTRGQQVTLRCSPISGHKSVSWYQQVLGQGPQFIFQYYEKEERGRGNFPDRFSARQFPNYSSELNVNALLLGDSALYLCASSLVSGQGGSYNEQFFGPGTRLTVL.

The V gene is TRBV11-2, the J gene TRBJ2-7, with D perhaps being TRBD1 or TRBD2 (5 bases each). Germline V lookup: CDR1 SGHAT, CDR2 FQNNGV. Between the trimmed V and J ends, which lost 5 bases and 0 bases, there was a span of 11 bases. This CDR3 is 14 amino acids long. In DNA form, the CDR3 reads TGTGCCAGCAGCATTGGGACGAGCTCCTACGAGCAGTACTTC. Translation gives CASSIGTSSYEQYF.

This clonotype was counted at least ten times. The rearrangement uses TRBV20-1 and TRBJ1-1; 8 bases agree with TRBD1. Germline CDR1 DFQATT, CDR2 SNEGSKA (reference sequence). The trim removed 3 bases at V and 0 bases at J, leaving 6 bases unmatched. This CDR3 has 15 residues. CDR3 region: CSASWYRGMNTEAFF. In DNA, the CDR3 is TGCAGTGCTAGCTGGTACAGGGGGATGAACACTGAAGCTTTCTTT.

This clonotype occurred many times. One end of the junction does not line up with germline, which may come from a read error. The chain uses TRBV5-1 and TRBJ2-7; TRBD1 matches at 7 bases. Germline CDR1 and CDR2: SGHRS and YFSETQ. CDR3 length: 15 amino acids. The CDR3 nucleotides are TGTGCCAGCAGTTCTCGACAGGGAAGCTCCTACGAGCAGTACTTC. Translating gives CASSSRQGSSYEQYF.

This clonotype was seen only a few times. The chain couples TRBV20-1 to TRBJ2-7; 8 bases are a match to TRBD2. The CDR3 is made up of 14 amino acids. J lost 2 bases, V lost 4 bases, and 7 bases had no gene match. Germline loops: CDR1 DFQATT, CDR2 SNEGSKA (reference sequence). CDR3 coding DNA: TGCAGTGCTACTGAGCGGGGGAGAGCCTACGAGCAGTACTTC. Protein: CSATERGRAYEQYF.

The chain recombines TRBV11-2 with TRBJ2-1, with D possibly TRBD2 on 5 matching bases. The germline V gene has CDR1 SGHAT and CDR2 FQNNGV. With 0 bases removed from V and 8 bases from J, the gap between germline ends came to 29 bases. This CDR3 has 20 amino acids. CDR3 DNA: TGTGCCAGCAGCTTAGATCAGAGGTACCTACCGGTGGGGAGTAGGGATGAGCAGTTCTTC. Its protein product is CASSLDQRYLPVGSRDEQFF.

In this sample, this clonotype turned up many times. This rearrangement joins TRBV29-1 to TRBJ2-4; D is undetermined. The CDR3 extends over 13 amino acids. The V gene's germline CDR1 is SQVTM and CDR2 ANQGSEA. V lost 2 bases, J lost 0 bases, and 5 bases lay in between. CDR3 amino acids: CSVEIIAKNIQYF. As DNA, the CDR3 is TGCAGCGTTGAAATCATAGCCAAAAACATTCAGTACTTC.

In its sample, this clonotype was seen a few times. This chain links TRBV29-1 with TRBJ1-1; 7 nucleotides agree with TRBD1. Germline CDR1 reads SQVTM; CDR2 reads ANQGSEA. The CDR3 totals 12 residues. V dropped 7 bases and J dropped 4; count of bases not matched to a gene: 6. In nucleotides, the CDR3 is TGCAGCGCCTTACAGGGGAGCACTGAAGCTTTCTTT. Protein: CSALQGSTEAFF.

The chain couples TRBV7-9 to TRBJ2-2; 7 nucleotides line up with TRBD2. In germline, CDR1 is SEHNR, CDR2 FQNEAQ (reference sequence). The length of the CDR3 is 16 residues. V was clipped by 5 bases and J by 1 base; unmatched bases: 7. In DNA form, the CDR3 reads TGTGCCAGCAGCCATCTGACTAGCCTGAACACCGGGGAGCTGTTTTTT. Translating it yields CASSHLTSLNTGELFF. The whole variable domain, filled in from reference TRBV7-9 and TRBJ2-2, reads DTGVSQNPRHKITKRGQNVTFRCDPISEHNRLYWYRQTLGQGPEFLTYFQNEAQLEKSRLLSDRFSAERPKGSFSTLEIQRTEQGDSAMYLCASSHLTSLNTGELFFGEGSRLTVL.